Presented here are 10 T cell receptor beta chains from one specimen sequenced in a study of blood T cell repertoires in COVID-19. Assay: immunoSEQ multiplex PCR; the TCRdb copy retains only in-frame clones and omits some. The sample has under 200,000 clones; approximately 90% are singletons. Input material: peripheral blood. The receptors shown here come from a man between 18 and 35 years old with acute or convalescent COVID-19.

The J gene is TRBJ2-5, the V gene TRBV9; D unclear. This CDR3 region has 14 residues. Germline V lookup: CDR1 SGDLS, CDR2 YYNGEE. The V end was cut by 0 bases, the J end by 5 bases, with 11 bases between. DNA of the CDR3: TGTGCCAGCAGCGTAGGTGTTAGTCTGGAGACCCAGTACTTC. It is translated as CASSVGVSLETQYF. Combining the CDR3 with reference TRBV9 and TRBJ2-5 gives the whole variable domain DSGVTQTPKHLITATGQRVTLRCSPRSGDLSVYWYQQSLDQGLQFLIQYYNGEERAKGNILERFSAQQFPDLHSELNLSSLELGDSALYFCASSVGVSLETQYFGPGTRLLVL.

This chain joins TRBV10-3 and TRBJ2-2, with D uncertain. V shed 0 bases and J shed 2 bases, with 7 bases lying between them. The germline V gene has CDR1 ENHRY and CDR2 SYGVKD. The CDR3 is 15 amino acids. The CDR3 here is CAISESAENTGELFF. The CDR3 DNA reads as TGTGCCATCAGTGAGTCTGCAGAAAACACCGGGGAGCTGTTTTTT.

CDR3 sequence: CASSLEGTGVEEPQHF. As DNA, the CDR3 is TGCGCCAGCAGCTTGGAAGGGACAGGGGTGGAGGAGCCCCAGCATTTT. The V gene is TRBV5-1, the J gene TRBJ1-5, with 10 positions matching TRBD1. Germline assignment: CDR1 SGHRS and CDR2 YFSETQ. Losses at the gene ends were 0 bases for V and 8 bases for J; bases not matched to a gene: 8. There are 16 residues in the CDR3. Full variable domain (outside the CDR3, taken from reference TRBV5-1 and TRBJ1-5): KAGVTQTPRYLIKTRGQQVTLSCSPISGHRSVSWYQQTPGQGLQFLFEYFSETQRNKGNFPGRFSGRQFSNSRSEMNVSTLELGDSALYLCASSLEGTGVEEPQHFGDGTRLSIL.

In this sample, this clone turned up once. V gene TRBV4-1 combines with J gene TRBJ1-4; D gene ambiguous. This CDR3 has 13 amino acids. Germline lookup yields CDR1 MGHRA and CDR2 YSYEKL. Deletions cut 4 bases from V and 8 bases from J, with 11 bases between. CDR3 DNA: TGCGCCAGCAGCCGGGCTGTACTGGAAAAACTGTTTTTT. This codes for CASSRAVLEKLFF.

The rearrangement joins TRBV5-4 to TRBJ1-1; unclear D gene. Trimming removed 4 bases from V and 5 bases from J, with 12 bases in between. CDR3 size: 13 residues. The V gene's germline CDR1 is SGHNT and CDR2 YYREEE (reference sequence). CDR3 residues: CASSRTEGTEAFF. CDR3 DNA sequence: TGTGCCAGCAGCCGTACAGAGGGTACTGAAGCTTTCTTT.

This clone was seen just once. The chain recombines TRBV21-1 with TRBJ2-3; the table names TRBD2, a call not compared with the DNA. TRBV21-1 is a known pseudogene. The CDR3 runs to 17 residues. The CDR3 reads CASSKAPTGISTDTQYF. For the CDR3, the DNA is TGTGCCAGCAGCAAAGCCCCTACGGGGATTAGCACAGATACGCAGTATTTT.

This clone was seen a single time. The rearrangement links TRBV5-5 to TRBJ1-1, with no clear D. This CDR3 has 12 amino acids. V lost 0 bases to trimming and J lost 3 bases, with 3 bases between them. CDR1 and CDR2 from the germline V gene are SGHKS and YYEKEE (reference sequence). Here the CDR3 DNA reads TGTGCCAGCAGCTTGGCCGACACTGAAGCTTTCTTT. This gives the protein CASSLADTEAFF.

V gene TRBV24-1 combines with J gene TRBJ1-1; TRBD1 might be the D (5 bases). Trimming pared 5 bases from V and 3 bases from J, leaving 6 bases between. The CDR3 loop spans 12 amino acids. Looked up from germline, CDR1 is KGHDR and CDR2 is SFDVKD. The CDR3 nucleotides read TGTGCCACCAGTGGGGGGGACACTGAAGCTTTCTTT. Translated: CATSGGDTEAFF.

Of note for this clone: Other DNA sequences in the sample encode the same CDR3. The chain links TRBV5-1 to TRBJ1-5; tentative D call: TRBD1 (6 bases). Trimming cost V 0 bases and J 4 bases, with 11 bases left between them. Germline V lookup: CDR1 SGHRS, CDR2 YFSETQ. The CDR3 is made up of 15 amino acids. CDR3 in amino acids: CASSLGQGSNQPQHF. The CDR3, as DNA: TGCGCCAGCAGCTTGGGTCAGGGGAGTAATCAGCCCCAGCATTTT.

The rearrangement uses TRBV19 and TRBJ2-7, with D possibly TRBD2 on 6 matching bases. Trimming shortened V by 3 bases and J by 3 bases, and 12 bases separated the two germline ends. Germline V gene sequence: CDR1 LNHDA, CDR2 SQIVND (reference sequence). This CDR3 has 14 residues. This chain's CDR3 is CASSITWGDYEQYF. CDR3 nucleotides: TGTGCCAGTAGTATTACCTGGGGGGACTACGAGCAGTACTTC.